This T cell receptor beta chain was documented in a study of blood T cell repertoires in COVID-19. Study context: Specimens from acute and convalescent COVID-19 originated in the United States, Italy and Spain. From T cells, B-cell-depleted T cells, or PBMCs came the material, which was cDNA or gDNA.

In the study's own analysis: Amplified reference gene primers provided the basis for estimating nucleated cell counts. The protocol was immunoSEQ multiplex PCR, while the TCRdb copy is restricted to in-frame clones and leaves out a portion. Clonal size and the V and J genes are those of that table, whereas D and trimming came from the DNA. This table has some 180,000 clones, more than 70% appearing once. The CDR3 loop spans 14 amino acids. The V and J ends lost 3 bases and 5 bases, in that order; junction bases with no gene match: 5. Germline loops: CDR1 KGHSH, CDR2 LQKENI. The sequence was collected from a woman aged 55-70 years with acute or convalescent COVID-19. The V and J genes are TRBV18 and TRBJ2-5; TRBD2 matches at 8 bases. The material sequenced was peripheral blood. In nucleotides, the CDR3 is TGTGCCAGCTCACCGGAGCGGGAGTCTGAGACCCAGTACTTC. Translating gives CASSPERESETQYF.